This T cell receptor beta chain was found in a study of blood T cell repertoires in COVID-19. Overall study: The cDNA or gDNA used as material had been derived from T cells, B-cell-depleted T cells, or PBMCs.

Assay used: immunoSEQ multiplex PCR; TCRdb lists only in-frame clones, some missing. The sample includes over 250,000 clones, roughly 86% of them seen just once. The CDR3 has 13 residues. The germline V gene has CDR1 MRHNA and CDR2 SNTAGT. V was cut by 3 bases and J by 9 bases, with 9 bases left in between. Everyone who took part was about 18 to 90 years old, and they came from 24 US areas. Participants had their cohort set by participant-reported clinical history. Donors of Cohort 3 who recovered were those that had two negative PCRs, clearance, or symptom resolution. The sample taken for sequencing was PBMCs or T cells enriched from blood (not recorded which). The rearrangement links TRBV6-4 to TRBJ1-6; D uncertain. This TCR was sampled from a woman aged 25 to 39 who had recovered from COVID-19. This CDR3 reads CASSEGLGSPLHF. In nucleotides, the CDR3 is TGTGCCAGCAGTGAAGGACTAGGTTCACCCCTCCACTTT.